These T cell receptor beta chains were read from a single sample in a study of cytomegalovirus exposure and HLA in healthy donors. Sequencing used immunoSEQ multiplex PCR; TCRdb keeps in-frame clones, though not all of them. The top ten hold roughly 8% of the sample, which has roughly 100,000 clones, approximately 82% seen once. Sample: PBMCs. The receptors originated from a man aged 40-55 years in good health and CMV-seropositive. The CDR3 runs from the conserved cysteine through the conserved F or W. D genes are given only for firm matches. Not every row has a clone size; where given, it reads once, few, many or a size class.

d_gene: TRBD1; v_gene: TRBV19; j_gene: TRBJ1-2; abundance: -; CDR3nt: TGTGCCAGTAGTAGACAGGGGAATTCCTATGGCTACACCTTC; CDR3aa: CASSRQGNSYGYTF
d_gene: TRBD1; v_gene: TRBV7-2; j_gene: TRBJ1-2; abundance: -; CDR3nt: TGTGCCAGCGAGCCAGGGGGCATGAATGGCTACACCTTC; CDR3aa: CASEPGGMNGYTF
d_gene: -; v_gene: TRBV28; j_gene: TRBJ1-5; abundance: -; CDR3nt: TGTGCCAGCAGTCTTTGGACAGGCAATCAGCCCCAGCATTTT; CDR3aa: CASSLWTGNQPQHF
d_gene: TRBD1; v_gene: TRBV19; j_gene: TRBJ1-6; abundance: few; CDR3nt: TGTGCCAGTAGTATCGCCAGGGGGAGTGGTAGGTCACCCCTCCACTTT; CDR3aa: CASSIARGSGRSPLHF
d_gene: -; v_gene: TRBV18; j_gene: TRBJ1-1; abundance: few; CDR3nt: TGTGCCAGCTCACAAGGTGCGGGGTCAACTGAAGCTTTCTTT; CDR3aa: CASSQGAGSTEAFF
d_gene: -; v_gene: TRBV28; j_gene: TRBJ1-2; abundance: -; CDR3nt: TGTGCCAGCAGTATGAGCTATGGCTACACCTTC; CDR3aa: CASSMSYGYTF
d_gene: -; v_gene: TRBV5-6; j_gene: TRBJ1-1; abundance: -; CDR3nt: TGTGCCAGCAGGGGGTTAATCGGGGGGAAAGCGGCGCAGGAAGCTTTCTTT; CDR3aa: CASRGLIGGKAAQEAFF
d_gene: TRBD2; v_gene: TRBV4-3; j_gene: TRBJ2-3; abundance: few; CDR3nt: TGCGCCAGCAGCCAAGACGAGCGGGAGAGGAGCACAGATACGCAGTATTTT; CDR3aa: CASSQDERERSTDTQYF
d_gene: TRBD1; v_gene: TRBV7-2; j_gene: TRBJ1-6; abundance: -; CDR3nt: TGTGCCAGCAGTTTTACAGGGGGCGCGAGTTCACCCCTCCACTTT; CDR3aa: CASSFTGGASSPLHF
d_gene: -; v_gene: TRBV5-4; j_gene: TRBJ2-5; abundance: -; CDR3nt: TGTGCCAGCAGCTTTTCGAGCGGCCAAGAGACCCAGTACTTC; CDR3aa: CASSFSSGQETQYF
d_gene: TRBD2; v_gene: TRBV5-1; j_gene: TRBJ2-1; abundance: -; CDR3nt: TGCGCCAGCAGTAACCTAGCGGGGGACCCCAATGAGCAGTTCTTC; CDR3aa: CASSNLAGDPNEQFF
d_gene: TRBD1; v_gene: TRBV11-1; j_gene: TRBJ2-1; abundance: -; CDR3nt: TGTGCCAGCAGCGGCGCGGGGACAGGGGGCTCCTACAATGAGCAGTTCTTC; CDR3aa: CASSGAGTGGSYNEQFF
d_gene: -; v_gene: TRBV5-1; j_gene: TRBJ2-7; abundance: once; CDR3nt: TGCGCCAGCAGCTCCACCCCCGGTGGGGCATACGAGCAGTACTTC; CDR3aa: CASSSTPGGAYEQYF
d_gene: -; v_gene: TRBV11-3; j_gene: TRBJ2-3; abundance: -; CDR3nt: TGTGCCAGCAAACCTAGCATCCGCACAGATACGCAGTATTTT; CDR3aa: CASKPSIRTDTQYF
d_gene: -; v_gene: TRBV27; j_gene: TRBJ1-6; abundance: once; CDR3nt: TGTGCCAGCAGTTTGAGAGGGCTTGACTATAATTCACCCCTCCACTTT; CDR3aa: CASSLRGLDYNSPLHF
d_gene: -; v_gene: TRBV28; j_gene: TRBJ1-2; abundance: -; CDR3nt: TGTGCCAGCAGTTTATGGATGGTACTAGACTATGGCTACACCTTC; CDR3aa: CASSLWMVLDYGYTF
d_gene: TRBD1; v_gene: TRBV19; j_gene: TRBJ1-5; abundance: few; CDR3nt: TGTGCCAGTAGTATTGGTACCAGGGGGGACAATCAGCCCCAGCATTTT; CDR3aa: CASSIGTRGDNQPQHF